The 25 T cell receptor beta chains below come from one sample, sequenced in a study of OX40 agonist ivuxolimab in advanced cancers. Only in-frame clones appear in the TCRdb table, and some are missing; sequencing was by immunoSEQ multiplex PCR. This table has about 69,000 clones, around 89% appearing once. The source material was CD4+ or CD8+ T cells sorted from blood, sampled in a trial of the OX40 agonist ivuxolimab. The receptors were sampled from an adult with an advanced solid tumor such as melanoma, head and neck, liver or kidney cancer.

The genes are TRBV28 and TRBJ2-7; 7 positions match TRBD1. The CDR3 runs to 14 residues. With 7 bases clipped from V and 1 base from J, the junction kept 7 bases outside the gene matches. CDR1 MDHEN and CDR2 SYDVKM come from the germline V gene. CDR3 amino acids: CASTLWGQSYEQYF. Here the CDR3 DNA reads TGTGCCAGCACCCTCTGGGGACAGTCCTACGAGCAGTACTTC.

The rearrangement joins TRBV15 to TRBJ1-1; D is possibly TRBD1 (6 bases). V lost 0 bases, J lost 5 bases, and 7 bases lay in between. The CDR3 sequence is 13 residues long. Germline CDR1 is LNHNV and CDR2 is YYDKDF (reference sequence). The CDR3 nucleotides read TGTGCCACCAGCAGAGATCAGGGGACTGAAGCTTTCTTT. Amino acids: CATSRDQGTEAFF.

The chain is built from TRBV7-9 and TRBJ2-1; 9 positions match TRBD1. V shed 5 bases, J shed 6 bases, and the junction held 5 bases outside the gene matches. From germline, CDR1 is SEHNR and CDR2 FQNEAQ (reference sequence). The CDR3 covers 14 residues. In DNA, the CDR3 is TGTGCCAGCAGCCGGGACAGGGTGTTCAATGAGCAGTTCTTC. It encodes CASSRDRVFNEQFF.

The V gene is TRBV6-1, the J gene TRBJ2-7; TRBD2 aligns across 8 bases. The CDR3 loop spans 15 amino acids. Germline V gene data show CDR1 as MNHNS and CDR2 as SASEGT. V shed 2 bases and J 2 bases; nucleotides not matched to a gene: 5. The CDR3 DNA reads as TGTGCCAGCAGTGAAAGGTCGGGAGGGGCCTACGAGCAGTACTTC. It is translated as CASSERSGGAYEQYF.

A few counts support this clone. This sequence joins TRBV7-2 and TRBJ1-5; D is possibly TRBD1 (5 bases). V was shortened by 5 bases and J by 7 bases, with 18 bases between the two germline ends. This CDR3 has 15 amino acids. CDR1 SGHTA and CDR2 FQGNSA come from the germline V gene. CDR3: CASSRQTGDIQPQHF. CDR3 bases: TGTGCCAGCAGCCGCCAGACGGGGGATATCCAGCCCCAGCATTTT.

The rearrangement uses TRBV4-1 and TRBJ2-7; 8 bases align to TRBD1. The ends lost 4 bases at V and 11 bases at J; junction bases unmatched: 13. Germline V gene lookup returns CDR1 MGHRA and CDR2 YSYEKL. The CDR3 runs 14 residues. Here the CDR3 reads CASSPDREGSQKYF. The CDR3 DNA reads TGCGCCAGCAGCCCGGACAGGGAAGGCTCCCAAAAGTACTTC.

This clone appeared a single time. The J gene is TRBJ1-2, the V gene TRBV11-3; 7 bases are shared with TRBD1. Germline CDR1 SGHNT, CDR2 YENEEA. V lost 2 bases to trimming and J lost 6 bases; unmatched junction nucleotides: 15. There are 17 residues in the CDR3. The CDR3 region is CASSLTARATGENGYTF. CDR3 DNA sequence: TGTGCCAGCAGCTTAACGGCCCGAGCCACAGGGGAGAATGGCTACACCTTC. Looking up the rest from reference TRBV11-3 and TRBJ1-2 gives the full variable domain: EAGVVQSPRYKIIEKKQPVAFWCNPISGHNTLYWYLQNLGQGPELLIRYENEEAVDDSQLPKDRFSAERLKGVDSTLKIQPAELGDSAVYLCASSLTARATGENGYTFGSGTRLTVV.

This clone was observed a single time. This CDR3 reads CASSLLGGSSYEQYF. In DNA, the CDR3 is TGCGCCAGCAGCTTGCTCGGGGGTAGCTCCTACGAGCAGTACTTC. The chain is built from TRBV5-1 and TRBJ2-7, with a tentative D call TRBD2 (6 bases). The CDR3 runs to 15 residues. Germline loops: CDR1 SGHRS, CDR2 YFSETQ. Trimming shortened V by 1 base and J by 0 bases, and 11 bases separated the two germline ends. Together with reference TRBV5-1 and TRBJ2-7, the CDR3 gives the full variable domain: KAGVTQTPRYLIKTRGQQVTLSCSPISGHRSVSWYQQTPGQGLQFLFEYFSETQRNKGNFPGRFSGRQFSNSRSEMNVSTLELGDSALYLCASSLLGGSSYEQYFGPGTRLTVT.

The chain is built from TRBV18 and TRBJ2-2; D gene uncertain. In germline, CDR1 is KGHSH, CDR2 LQKENI. Trimming left V 2 bases short and J 6 bases short, with 10 bases between. This CDR3 region has 14 residues. CDR3 amino acids: CASSPGRTAGELFF. CDR3 DNA sequence: TGTGCCAGCTCACCAGGAAGGACGGCCGGGGAGCTGTTTTTT.

This clone was seen only a few times. The chain combines TRBV7-9 with TRBJ1-3; D is unresolved. Per the germline V gene, CDR1 is SEHNR and CDR2 is FQNEAQ (reference sequence). Trimming removed 0 bases from V and 0 bases from J, with 6 bases in between. The CDR3 runs to 15 residues. CDR3 bases: TGTGCCAGCAGCTTAGCGGGCCTCTCTGGAAACACCATATATTTT. Residues: CASSLAGLSGNTIYF.

This chain joins TRBV7-9 and TRBJ1-2; D is uncertain. Trimming stripped 2 bases from V and 4 bases from J, with 17 bases between. Germline V CDR1 and CDR2: SEHNR, FQNEAQ (reference sequence). The CDR3 sequence is 16 residues long. The CDR3 DNA follows: TGTGCCAGCAGCTTACCCCCCTCCAGGACCCTCTATGGCTACACCTTC. It translates to CASSLPPSRTLYGYTF.

V gene TRBV11-2 combines with J gene TRBJ2-7; possible D gene TRBD2, 6 bases. V was trimmed by 1 base and J by 4 bases, leaving 14 bases between them. The CDR3 runs to 15 residues. Germline V gene lookup returns CDR1 SGHAT and CDR2 FQNNGV. The DNA for the CDR3 is TGTGCCAGCAGCTTAGTAGGCGGGAAGACTTACGAGCAGTACTTC. This codes for CASSLVGGKTYEQYF.

The V gene is TRBV5-6, the J gene TRBJ1-1, with 9 bases matching TRBD1. V trimming: 4 bases; J trimming: 7 bases; junction bases outside the gene matches: 8. Germline V lookup: CDR1 SGHDT, CDR2 YYEEEE. The CDR3 extends over 14 amino acids. CDR3 sequence reads: CASSPHRGQGEAFF. In DNA, the CDR3 is TGTGCCAGCAGCCCACACAGGGGGCAGGGTGAAGCTTTCTTT.

The chain employs TRBV7-3 and TRBJ2-5; unclear D gene. The CDR3 loop spans 12 amino acids. The germline V and J ends were trimmed by 1 base and 4 bases, with 4 bases remaining between them. Per germline, CDR1 SGHTA and CDR2 FQGTGA. This CDR3 is CASSLSGETQYF. The CDR3 nucleotides read TGTGCCAGCAGCTTAAGCGGAGAGACCCAGTACTTC.

This clone turned up a few times. The chain is built from TRBV11-3 and TRBJ2-3, with 8 bases that match TRBD2. The ends lost 5 bases at V and 4 bases at J; junction bases unmatched: 8. The CDR3 consists of 15 residues. Germline lookup yields CDR1 SGHNT and CDR2 YENEEA. The CDR3 region has the DNA TGTGCCAGCAGCCGTTATAGCGGGAAGGCAGATACGCAGTATTTT. Translation gives CASSRYSGKADTQYF.

The chain combines TRBV19 with TRBJ1-1; possible D gene TRBD1, 6 bases. Deletions cut 1 base from V and 3 bases from J, with 12 bases between. Looked up from germline, CDR1 is LNHDA and CDR2 is SQIVND (reference sequence). The CDR3 has 15 amino acids. CDR3 sequence (DNA): TGTGCCAGTAGTATAGCGTACAGGGTTGACACTGAAGCTTTCTTT. The encoded protein is CASSIAYRVDTEAFF.

The table lists this clone with a count of one. This chain uses TRBV28 with TRBJ1-2; 7 bases align to TRBD1. This CDR3 contains 12 residues. J gave up 4 bases and V 7 bases, and 3 bases lay outside the gene matches. Germline lookup yields CDR1 MDHEN and CDR2 SYDVKM. Written as DNA, the CDR3 is TGTGCCAGCACCCGGGACAGCTATGGCTACACCTTC. Amino acid sequence: CASTRDSYGYTF.

The chain couples TRBV29-1 to TRBJ2-3; D possibly uses TRBD1 or TRBD2 (6 bases each). The CDR3 contains 14 residues. Germline CDR1 and CDR2: SQVTM and ANQGSEA. The V gene lost 4 bases and the J gene lost 2 bases, with 13 bases spanning the gap. CDR3 loop: CSVARGASTDTQYF. The CDR3 bases are TGCAGCGTTGCGAGGGGGGCATCCACAGATACGCAGTATTTT.

This chain joins TRBV7-2 and TRBJ2-7; tentative D call: TRBD1 (6 bases). With 5 bases removed from V and 6 bases from J, the gap between germline ends came to 20 bases. CDR1 and CDR2 from the germline V gene are SGHTA and FQGNSA. The CDR3 runs to 15 residues. CDR3 coding DNA: TGTGCCAGCAGCCCTCCCGGGACAAAATCCCGCGAGCAGTACTTC. It encodes CASSPPGTKSREQYF. Using reference TRBV7-2 and TRBJ2-7 for the parts outside the CDR3, the full variable domain is GAGVSQSPSNKVTEKGKDVELRCDPISGHTALYWYRQSLGQGLEFLIYFQGNSAPDKSGLPSDRFSAERTGGSVSTLTIQRTQQEDSAVYLCASSPPGTKSREQYFGPGTRLTVT.

V and J are TRBV9 and TRBJ2-5; 10 bases are a match to TRBD2. The germline gives CDR1 SGDLS, CDR2 YYNGEE. This CDR3 region has 17 residues. V was clipped by 0 bases and J by 5 bases; unmatched bases: 10. The CDR3 protein is CASSVGHSGRAGETQYF. In DNA, the CDR3 is TGTGCCAGCAGCGTAGGTCACAGCGGGAGGGCCGGGGAGACCCAGTACTTC.

This chain uses TRBV12-2 with TRBJ2-1; the D call of TRBD2 is as the table states it, not checked on the DNA. TRBV12-2 is given as a pseudogene. CDR3 length: 16 residues. The CDR3: CASRLVREGRNNEQFF. CDR3 DNA: TGTGCAAGTCGCTTAGTGCGGGAGGGCCGAAATAATGAGCAGTTCTTC.

In DNA form, the CDR3 reads TGTGCCAGCAAGCGGGGGGCGGGAGGCACTGAAGCTTTCTTT. This gives the protein CASKRGAGGTEAFF. The chain couples TRBV6-4 to TRBJ1-1; a possible D gene is TRBD1 (6 bases). Trimming left V 7 bases short and J 4 bases short, with 16 bases between. The CDR3 consists of 14 residues. Looked up from germline, CDR1 is MRHNA and CDR2 is SNTAGT.

The V gene is TRBV5-1, the J gene TRBJ2-6; D gene unclear. V shed 1 base and J shed 3 bases, with 8 bases lying between them. CDR1 SGHRS and CDR2 YFSETQ come from the germline V gene. The CDR3 runs to 15 residues. The DNA for the CDR3 is TGCGCCAGCAGCTTGCTTACTATTGGGGCCAACGTCCTGACTTTC. It is translated as CASSLLTIGANVLTF.

This rearrangement joins TRBV4-3 to TRBJ1-5; TRBD1 matches at 8 bases. The CDR3 covers 15 residues. Germline trimming cut 1 base from V and 6 bases from J; bases unmatched to any gene: 5. Germline-derived CDR1 and CDR2 are LGHNA and YSLEER. CDR3 residues: CASSQVRGPGQPQHF. The CDR3 bases are TGCGCCAGCAGCCAAGTCAGGGGGCCGGGTCAGCCCCAGCATTTT.

V gene TRBV28 combines with J gene TRBJ2-7; 9 bases fit TRBD2. CDR3 length: 14 amino acids. The germline V gene encodes CDR1 MDHEN and CDR2 SYDVKM. V dropped 5 bases and J dropped 3; count of bases not matched to a gene: 5. The CDR3: CASSRLAGLYEQYF. The CDR3, as DNA: TGTGCCAGCAGTCGTCTAGCGGGACTCTACGAGCAGTACTTC. The whole variable domain, remainder taken from reference TRBV28 and TRBJ2-7, is DVKVTQSSRYLVKRTGEKVFLECVQDMDHENMFWYRQDPGLGLRLIYFSYDVKMKEKGDIPEGYSVSREKKERFSLILESASTNQTSMYLCASSRLAGLYEQYFGPGTRLTVT.